This T cell receptor (beta chain) is from a study of control samples from healthy donors and cancer patients. V shed 5 bases and J shed 5 bases, with 15 bases lying between them. The V gene's germline CDR1 is SGHAT and CDR2 FQNNGV. The CDR3 has 15 amino acids. The protocol was immunoSEQ multiplex PCR, while the TCRdb copy is restricted to in-frame clones and leaves out a portion. The sample lists some 140,000 clones; 94% were seen once. In its sample, this clone was seen a few times. The sequenced sample was blood. The receptor was isolated from a man aged 35 to 55 in good health. V is TRBV11-2 and J is TRBJ2-2, with D unclear. CDR3 amino acids: CASSRSGPRTGELFF. Here the CDR3 DNA reads TGTGCCAGCAGCCGCTCGGGCCCTAGGACCGGGGAGCTGTTTTTT. Supplemented by reference TRBV11-2 and TRBJ2-2, the full variable domain reads EAGVAQSPRYKIIEKRQSVAFWCNPISGHATLYWYQQILGQGPKLLIQFQNNGVVDDSQLPKDRFSAERLKGVDSTLKIQPAKLEDSAVYLCASSRSGPRTGELFFGEGSRLTVL.